This T cell receptor (beta chain) was identified in a study of molecular identifiers for immune sequencing clone quantification. Study results and limitations: Over 97% of effector molecules, but under 1% in naive cells, were held by clones with more than 20 RNA copies.

The sample holds a few counts of this clonotype. The antigen is not known. TCR libraries were built in bulk with a published protocol and specific TCR primers. TCRdb ran MiXCR on the PCR reads and lists one entry per CDR3 protein. The sample yields tens of thousands of distinct CDR3 sequences, around 19% seen once. The sample comprised naive CD8+ T cells from blood, with Jurkat cell RNA spiked in. As to subset: FACS-sorted CD8+CD4-CCR7+CD45RA+ naive T cells. This clonotype was obtained from a human donor in good health. Some libraries in this study had Jurkat cell RNA spiked in.

The CDR3 spells CASSSVQFEQYF. In DNA, the CDR3 is TGTGCCAGCAGTTCCGTCCAATTCGAGCAGTACTTC. The V and J genes are TRBV12-3 or TRBV12-4 and TRBJ2-7; D gene unclear. V lost 4 bases to trimming and J lost 6 bases, with 10 bases between them. This CDR3 has 12 residues.